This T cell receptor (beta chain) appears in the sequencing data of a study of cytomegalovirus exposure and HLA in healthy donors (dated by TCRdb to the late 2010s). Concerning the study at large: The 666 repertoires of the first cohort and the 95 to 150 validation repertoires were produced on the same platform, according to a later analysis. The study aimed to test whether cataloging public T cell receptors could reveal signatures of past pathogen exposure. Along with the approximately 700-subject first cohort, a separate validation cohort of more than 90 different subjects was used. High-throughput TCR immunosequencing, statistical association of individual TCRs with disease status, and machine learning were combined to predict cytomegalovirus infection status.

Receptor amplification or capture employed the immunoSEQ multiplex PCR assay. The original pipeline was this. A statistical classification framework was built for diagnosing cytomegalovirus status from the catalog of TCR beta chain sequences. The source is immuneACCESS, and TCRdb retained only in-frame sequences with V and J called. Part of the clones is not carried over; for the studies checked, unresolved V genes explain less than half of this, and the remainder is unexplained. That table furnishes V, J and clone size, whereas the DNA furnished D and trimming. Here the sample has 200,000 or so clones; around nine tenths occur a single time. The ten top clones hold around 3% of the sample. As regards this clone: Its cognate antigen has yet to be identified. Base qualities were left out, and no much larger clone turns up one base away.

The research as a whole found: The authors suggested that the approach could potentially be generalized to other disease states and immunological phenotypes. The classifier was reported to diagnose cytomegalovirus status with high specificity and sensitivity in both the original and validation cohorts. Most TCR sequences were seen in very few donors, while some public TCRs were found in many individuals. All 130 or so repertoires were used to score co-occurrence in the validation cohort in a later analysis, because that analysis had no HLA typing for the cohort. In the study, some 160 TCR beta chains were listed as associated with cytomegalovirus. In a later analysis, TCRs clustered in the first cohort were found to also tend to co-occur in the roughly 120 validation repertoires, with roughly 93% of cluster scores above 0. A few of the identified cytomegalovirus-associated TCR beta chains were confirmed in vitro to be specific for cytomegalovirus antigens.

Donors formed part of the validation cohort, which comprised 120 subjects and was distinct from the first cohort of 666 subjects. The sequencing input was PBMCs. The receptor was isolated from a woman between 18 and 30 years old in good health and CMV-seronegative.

CDR3 region: CASSPGRQGYYGYTF. At the DNA level, the sequence is TGTGCCAGCAGCCCGGGGCGGCAGGGGTACTATGGCTACACCTTC. The sequence is built from TRBV5-5 and TRBJ1-2; tentative D gene TRBD1, with 6 bases matching. CDR3 length: 15 amino acids, cysteine to phenylalanine. Just the 45-base CDR3 DNA is kept, in frame starting at base 1. The germline V gene (reference sequence) supplies CDR1 SGHKS and CDR2 YYEKEE. V and J lose 4 bases and 3 bases, and a span of 16 bases separates them.